The 18 T cell receptor beta chains below come from one sample, sequenced in a study of PD-1 blockade in classical Hodgkin lymphoma. Time point indicated: cycle 4 day 1 (C4D1), after less than seven weeks of nivolumab. In every patient, relapse followed autologous stem cell transplantation, while exposure to brentuximab vedotin differed. Magnetic negative selection purified CD4+ T cells from thawed PBMCs. Sequencing was performed with immunoSEQ multiplex PCR; in TCRdb, only in-frame clones are kept and a portion is missing. This table holds about 30,000 clones, approximately 86% found once. The sample here was CD4+ T cells from blood, taken before the fourth cycle of nivolumab. The receptors were gathered from a human donor with classical Hodgkin lymphoma.

This clone was counted between two and nine times. The chain joins TRBV5-6 to TRBJ1-2, with D perhaps matching TRBD1 (6 bases). CDR3 length: 14 amino acids. Germline V gene data show CDR1 as SGHDT and CDR2 as YYEEEE. V was shortened by 1 base and J by 3 bases, with 10 bases between the two germline ends. CDR3 sequence (DNA): TGTGCCAGCAGCTTGCGGGGGCTGGACTATGGCTACACCTTC. This codes for CASSLRGLDYGYTF.

There are a few counts of this clone. The chain is built from TRBV13 and TRBJ1-2, with 9 bases matching TRBD1. This CDR3 is 15 amino acids long. Per germline, CDR1 PRHDT and CDR2 FYEKMQ (reference sequence). The J segment lost 8 bases and the V segment lost 3 bases, leaving 10 bases of the junction unmatched. The CDR3 sequence: CASSFRDRVFWGYTF. The CDR3 nucleotides read TGTGCCAGCAGCTTCCGGGACAGGGTATTTTGGGGCTACACCTTC.

The J gene is TRBJ2-7, the V gene TRBV7-8; D ambiguous. The CDR3 spans 12 residues. The V gene's germline CDR1 is SGHVS and CDR2 FQNEAQ. Trimming shortened V by 1 base and J by 6 bases, and 7 bases separated the two germline ends. The CDR3: CASSLVASEQYF. For the CDR3, the DNA is TGTGCCAGCAGCTTAGTTGCTTCCGAGCAGTACTTC.

J is TRBJ2-7 and V is TRBV18, with no clear D. CDR3 length equals 13 residues. The germline V gene encodes CDR1 KGHSH and CDR2 LQKENI. V was cut by 1 base and J by 5 bases, with 9 bases left in between. CDR3 nucleotides: TGTGCCAGCTCACCACAGCTTGGAAACGAGCAGTACTTC. Protein: CASSPQLGNEQYF.

The chain carries TRBV28 and TRBJ2-7, with TRBD2 identical over 10 bases. CDR3 length equals 16 residues. Germline trimming cut 10 bases from V and 3 bases from J; bases unmatched to any gene: 15. Germline CDR1 is MDHEN and CDR2 is SYDVKM. The CDR3 DNA reads as TGTGCCACTGAGGGCGGAAGGACTAGCGGAAACTACGAGCAGTACTTC. Translated, it gives CATEGGRTSGNYEQYF.

The chain joins TRBV6-1 to TRBJ2-3, with 7 bases lining up with TRBD1. J was trimmed by 1 base and V by 6 bases; bases with no gene match: 7. The CDR3 extends over 15 amino acids. Germline lookup yields CDR1 MNHNS and CDR2 SASEGT. This CDR3 reads CASRKTGRGTDTQYF. CDR3 sequence (DNA): TGTGCCAGCAGGAAGACAGGGAGAGGCACAGATACGCAGTATTTT.

The V call is TRBV28, the J call TRBJ2-3; maybe TRBD1 (5 bases). Germline CDR1 and CDR2: MDHEN and SYDVKM. Trimming stripped 5 bases from V and 2 bases from J, with 20 bases between. The CDR3 length is 17 residues. The CDR3 DNA is TGTGCCAGCAGTCGTGGGGTGTTGCAGGGCCCCACAGATACGCAGTATTTT. Residues: CASSRGVLQGPTDTQYF. Variable domain in full (rest from reference TRBV28 and TRBJ2-3): DVKVTQSSRYLVKRTGEKVFLECVQDMDHENMFWYRQDPGLGLRLIYFSYDVKMKEKGDIPEGYSVSREKKERFSLILESASTNQTSMYLCASSRGVLQGPTDTQYFGPGTRLTVL.

V usage is TRBV5-5 and J usage is TRBJ1-6; D is undetermined. The V end lost 1 base, the J end lost 7 bases, and 9 bases lay between the germline ends. The CDR3 covers 14 residues. Per the germline V gene, CDR1 is SGHKS and CDR2 is YYEKEE (reference sequence). In DNA, the CDR3 is TGTGCCAGCAGCTTGTTCGGGGAGAATTCACCCCTCCACTTT. As protein: CASSLFGENSPLHF.

V is TRBV2 and J is TRBJ2-5; the D gene is possibly TRBD1 (5 bases). Germline CDR1 is SNHLY and CDR2 is FYNNEI. CDR3 size: 12 residues. V was cut by 3 bases and J by 7 bases, with 9 bases left in between. CDR3 in amino acids: CASSEQGGTQYF. The DNA for the CDR3 is TGTGCCAGCAGTGAGCAGGGTGGGACCCAGTACTTC.

This chain uses TRBV6-1 with TRBJ2-1; D is unresolved. The germline V and J ends were trimmed by 4 bases and 1 base, with 11 bases remaining between them. The V gene's germline CDR1 is MNHNS and CDR2 SASEGT. The CDR3 is 15 amino acids. CDR3 nucleotide sequence: TGTGCCAGCAGTGTGGAGCGCCAATCCTACAATGAGCAGTTCTTC. It encodes CASSVERQSYNEQFF.

The gene calls are TRBV28 and TRBJ1-2; D is perhaps TRBD1 (6 bases). The CDR3 runs to 13 residues. Germline V gene data show CDR1 as MDHEN and CDR2 as SYDVKM. Trimming stripped 7 bases from V and 13 bases from J, with 22 bases between. The CDR3 DNA reads as TGTGCCAGCATTAATTTGGGGGGGGCCTGGAGCACCTTC. It yields the protein CASINLGGAWSTF.

A few counts support this clone. The chain has TRBV9 and TRBJ1-3, with TRBD1 as a possible D gene (6 bases). V was cut by 3 bases and J by 0 bases, with 10 bases left in between. This CDR3 contains 15 residues. Germline V CDR1 and CDR2: SGDLS, YYNGEE. The CDR3 region is CASSGTGNSGNTIYF. Here the CDR3 DNA reads TGTGCCAGCAGCGGAACAGGGAACTCTGGAAACACCATATATTTT.

The J gene is TRBJ1-5, the V gene TRBV5-5; 7 bases match TRBD1. CDR3 length: 15 residues. Unmatched junction bases numbered 7, after V lost 0 bases and J lost 7 bases. Per the germline V gene, CDR1 is SGHKS and CDR2 is YYEKEE (reference sequence). CDR3 residues: CASSLAQGRDQPQHF. CDR3 in DNA: TGTGCCAGCAGCTTGGCACAGGGGCGTGACCAGCCCCAGCATTTT.

This chain links TRBV13 with TRBJ2-1, with D unresolved. V was clipped by 4 bases and J by 4 bases, with 14 bases between them. Germline V gene lookup returns CDR1 PRHDT and CDR2 FYEKMQ (reference sequence). The CDR3 consists of 15 residues. CDR3 sequence: CASSWNPAAYNEQFF. The CDR3, as DNA: TGTGCCAGCAGCTGGAACCCAGCTGCATACAATGAGCAGTTCTTC.

This clone was observed once. The V call is TRBV11-3, the J call TRBJ2-3; 8 bases agree with TRBD2. The CDR3 spans 14 residues. The V gene's germline CDR1 is SGHNT and CDR2 YENEEA. Trimming removed 5 bases from V and 4 bases from J; junction bases left unmatched: 5. This CDR3 is CASSPGGGPDTQYF. DNA for the CDR3: TGTGCCAGCAGCCCCGGGGGGGGCCCAGATACGCAGTATTTT.

The chain employs TRBV4-1 and TRBJ1-3; D not certain. V was clipped by 0 bases and J by 0 bases, with 6 bases between them. Germline lookup yields CDR1 MGHRA and CDR2 YSYEKL. The CDR3 spans 15 residues. The CDR3 bases are TGCGCCAGCAGCCAAGAGGGTAACTCTGGAAACACCATATATTTT. Amino acid sequence: CASSQEGNSGNTIYF.

J is TRBJ2-7 and V is TRBV4-1, with 10 bases aligning to TRBD1. This CDR3 is 15 amino acids long. V was pared by 4 bases and J by 2 bases, with 5 bases of the junction left unmatched. The germline CDR1 and CDR2 sequences are MGHRA and YSYEKL. The CDR3: CASSREGTGAYEQYF. The CDR3 bases are TGCGCCAGCAGCCGAGAGGGGACAGGGGCCTACGAGCAGTACTTC.

The chain recombines TRBV29-1 with TRBJ2-7; 7 nucleotides align to TRBD1. The germline gives CDR1 SQVTM, CDR2 ANQGSEA. V shed 7 bases, J shed 0 bases, and the junction held 3 bases outside the gene matches. The CDR3 spans 12 residues. The DNA for the CDR3 is TGCAGCGCAGGACAGGACTCCTACGAGCAGTACTTC. Its protein is CSAGQDSYEQYF.